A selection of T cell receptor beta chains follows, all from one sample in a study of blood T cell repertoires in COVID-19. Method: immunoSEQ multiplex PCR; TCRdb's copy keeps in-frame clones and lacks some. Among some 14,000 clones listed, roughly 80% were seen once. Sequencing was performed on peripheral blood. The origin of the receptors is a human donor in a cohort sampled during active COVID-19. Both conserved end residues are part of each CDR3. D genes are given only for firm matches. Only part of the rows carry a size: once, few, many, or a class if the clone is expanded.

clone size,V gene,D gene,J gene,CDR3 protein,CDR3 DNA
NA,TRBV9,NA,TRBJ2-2,CASSASPDRNTGELFF,TGTGCCAGCAGCGCGTCTCCGGACAGAAACACCGGGGAGCTGTTTTTT
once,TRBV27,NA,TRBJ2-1,CAVWGGYNEQFF,TGTGCCGTTTGGGGAGGCTACAATGAGCAGTTCTTC
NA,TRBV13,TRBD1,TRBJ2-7,CASSQDRAPYEQYF,TGTGCCAGCAGCCAAGACAGGGCCCCCTACGAGCAGTACTTC
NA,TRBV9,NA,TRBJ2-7,CASSPRVGSLSYEQYF,TGTGCCAGCAGCCCCCGGGTTGGGTCCCTCTCCTACGAGCAGTACTTC
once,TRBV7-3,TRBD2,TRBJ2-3,CASSSSPGAGTDTQYF,TGTGCCAGCAGCTCCTCCCCCGGAGCGGGGACAGATACGCAGTATTTT
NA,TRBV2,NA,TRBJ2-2,CASSEWRQAPANTGELFF,TGTGCCAGCAGTGAATGGAGGCAGGCACCCGCGAACACCGGGGAGCTGTTTTTT
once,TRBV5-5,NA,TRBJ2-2,CASSLAGWNTGELFF,TGTGCCAGCAGCTTAGCGGGTTGGAACACCGGGGAGCTGTTTTTT
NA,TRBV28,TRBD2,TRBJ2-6,CASSPTSGASGANVLTF,TGTGCCAGCAGTCCGACTAGCGGGGCCTCTGGGGCCAACGTCCTGACTTTC
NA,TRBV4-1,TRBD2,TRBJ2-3,CASSLMGLAGDLSTDTQYF,TGCGCCAGCAGCCTTATGGGACTAGCGGGAGATCTCTCTACAGATACGCAGTATTTT
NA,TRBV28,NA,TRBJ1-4,CASSRDKARIWEKLFF,TGTGCCAGCAGTCGGGACAAGGCCCGGATTTGGGAAAAACTGTTTTTT
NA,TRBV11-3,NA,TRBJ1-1,CASSLGTDTEAFF,TGTGCCAGCAGCTTAGGCACGGACACTGAAGCTTTCTTT
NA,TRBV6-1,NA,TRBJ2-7,CASSEGGSLHEQYF,TGTGCCAGCAGTGAAGGAGGGAGTCTGCACGAGCAGTACTTC
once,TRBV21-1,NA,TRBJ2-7,CASRGDRGYEQYF,TGTGCCAGCAGGGGGGACAGGGGCTACGAGCAGTACTTC
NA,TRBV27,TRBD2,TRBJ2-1,CASSLSRTSASYNEQFF,TGTGCCAGCAGTTTATCGAGAACTAGCGCTTCCTACAATGAGCAGTTCTTC
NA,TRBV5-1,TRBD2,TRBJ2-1,CASREPGLAGGNEQFF,TGCGCCAGCAGGGAGCCGGGACTAGCGGGAGGGAATGAGCAGTTCTTC
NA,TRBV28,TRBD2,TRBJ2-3,CASSFTAGGRPSTDTQYF,TGTGCCAGCAGTTTCACAGCGGGAGGGCGTCCCTCCACAGATACGCAGTATTTT
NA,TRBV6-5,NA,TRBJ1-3,CASRAGENTIYF,TGTGCCAGCAGGGCGGGCGAAAACACCATATATTTT
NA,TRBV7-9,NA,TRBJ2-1,CASSLRSGSGYNEQFF,TGTGCCAGCAGCTTGAGGTCCGGGTCGGGGTACAATGAGCAGTTCTTC
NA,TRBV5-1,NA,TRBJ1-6,CASSPAESSYNSPLHF,TGCGCCAGCAGCCCGGCGGAGAGCTCCTATAATTCACCCCTCCACTTT
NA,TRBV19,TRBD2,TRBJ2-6,CASSAGTSGPTGANVLTF,TGTGCCAGTAGTGCCGGGACTAGCGGGCCAACTGGGGCCAACGTCCTGACTTTC
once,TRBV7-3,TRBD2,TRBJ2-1,CASSSSGAEQFF,TGTGCCAGCAGCTCCAGCGGGGCTGAACAGTTCTTC
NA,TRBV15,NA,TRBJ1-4,CATSPWEGTTNEKLFF,TGTGCCACCAGCCCTTGGGAGGGGACAACTAATGAAAAACTGTTTTTT
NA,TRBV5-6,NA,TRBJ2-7,CASSLGGQYEQYF,TGTGCCAGCAGCTTGGGAGGGCAGTACGAGCAGTACTTC
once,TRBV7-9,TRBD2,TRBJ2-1,CASSLAAGGGKNEQFF,TGTGCCAGCAGCTTAGCAGCGGGAGGGGGGAAAAATGAGCAGTTCTTC
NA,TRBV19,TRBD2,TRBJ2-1,CASSIGTPAGVRNEQFF,TGTGCCAGTAGTATAGGAACCCCAGCGGGAGTCCGTAATGAGCAGTTCTTC
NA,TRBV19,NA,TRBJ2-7,CASRAGMGVYEQYF,TGTGCCAGTAGGGCGGGGATGGGGGTCTACGAGCAGTACTTC
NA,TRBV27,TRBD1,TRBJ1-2,CASSPSGQTESGYTF,TGTGCCAGCAGTCCCTCGGGACAGACGGAGTCAGGCTACACCTTC
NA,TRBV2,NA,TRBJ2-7,CASRRQGNGAAYF,TGTGCCAGCAGGCGTCAGGGAAACGGTGCGGCGTACTTC
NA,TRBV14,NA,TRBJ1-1,CASSQDLGGLTEAFF,TGTGCCAGCAGCCAAGATCTTGGGGGACTCACTGAAGCTTTCTTT
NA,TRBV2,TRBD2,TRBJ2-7,CATTGGPYEQYF,TGTGCCACCACGGGAGGACCCTACGAGCAGTACTTC
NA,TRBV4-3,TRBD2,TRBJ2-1,CASSQTRTSGRAGEQFF,TGCGCCAGCAGCCAGACCCGGACTAGCGGGAGGGCGGGTGAGCAGTTCTTC
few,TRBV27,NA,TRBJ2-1,CASSSTEENEQFF,TGTGCCAGCAGTTCGACCGAGGAGAATGAGCAGTTCTTC
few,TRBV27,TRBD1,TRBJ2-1,CASSFPSDRGGNEQFF,TGTGCCAGCAGTTTCCCTTCTGACAGGGGTGGTAATGAGCAGTTCTTC
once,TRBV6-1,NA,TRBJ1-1,CASSDSRVEAFF,TGTGCCAGCAGTGATTCGCGGGTTGAAGCTTTCTTT
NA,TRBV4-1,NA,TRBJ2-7,CASSQDLGQIHEQYF,TGCGCCAGCAGCCAAGATCTAGGACAGATCCACGAGCAGTACTTC
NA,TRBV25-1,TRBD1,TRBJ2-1,CASSEWTGYNEQFF,TGTGCCAGCAGTGAATGGACAGGGTACAATGAGCAGTTCTTC
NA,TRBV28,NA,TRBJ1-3,CASSLRPGGNTIYF,TGTGCCAGCAGTTTAAGGCCGGGGGGAAACACCATATATTTT
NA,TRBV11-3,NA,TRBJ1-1,CASSPRQGQAAFF,TGTGCCAGCAGCCCTAGGCAGGGTCAGGCGGCTTTCTTT
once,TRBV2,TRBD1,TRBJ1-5,CASSEQGGNQPQHF,TGTGCCAGCAGTGAACAGGGGGGCAATCAGCCCCAGCATTTT
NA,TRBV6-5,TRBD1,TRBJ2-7,CASRYYGQGAYEQYF,TGTGCCAGCAGGTACTATGGACAGGGGGCTTACGAGCAGTACTTC
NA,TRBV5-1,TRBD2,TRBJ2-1,CASAAIAGVNEQFF,TGCGCCAGCGCGGCAATAGCGGGAGTGAATGAGCAGTTCTTC
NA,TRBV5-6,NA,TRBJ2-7,CASSYSSSYEQYF,TGTGCCAGCAGCTACTCGAGCTCCTACGAGCAGTACTTC
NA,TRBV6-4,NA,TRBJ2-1,CASSEGVDYNEQFF,TGTGCCAGCAGTGAAGGGGTCGATTACAATGAGCAGTTCTTC
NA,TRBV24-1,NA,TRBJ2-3,CATSDLQTMADTQYF,TGTGCCACCAGTGACCTCCAGACTATGGCAGATACGCAGTATTTT
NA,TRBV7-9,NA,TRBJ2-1,CASSLFSGVDNEQFF,TGTGCCAGCAGCTTATTTTCGGGAGTTGACAATGAGCAGTTCTTC
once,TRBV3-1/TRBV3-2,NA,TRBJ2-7,CASSSEPLSYEQYF,TGTGCCAGCAGCTCCGAGCCGCTTTCCTACGAGCAGTACTTC
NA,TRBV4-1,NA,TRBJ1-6,CASSQGPPPLHF,TGCGCCAGCAGCCAGGGCCCCCCACCCCTCCACTTT
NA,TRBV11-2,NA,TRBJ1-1,CASSLDLMAVEAFF,TGTGCCAGCAGCTTAGATCTTATGGCGGTTGAAGCTTTCTTT
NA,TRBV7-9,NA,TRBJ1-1,CASGPRANTEAFF,TGTGCCAGCGGGCCCCGCGCGAACACTGAAGCTTTCTTT
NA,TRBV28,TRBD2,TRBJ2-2,CASNPSGESSGELFF,TGTGCCAGCAATCCTAGCGGGGAATCCTCCGGGGAGCTGTTTTTT